This T cell receptor (beta chain) comes out of a study of blood T cell repertoires in COVID-19. Germline CDR1 reads MDHEN; CDR2 reads SYDVKM. The CDR3 has 15 amino acids. V was clipped by 6 bases and J by 3 bases, with 12 bases between them. The assay was immunoSEQ multiplex PCR, and TCRdb's table has in-frame clones only and misses some. The sample yields about 35,000 clones, approximately 81% seen once. This sequence joins TRBV28 and TRBJ2-6; weak D call: TRBD2 (5 bases). The sample taken for sequencing was peripheral blood. This TCR came from a man aged 60-69 years in a cohort sampled during active COVID-19. CDR3 sequence: CASRRSGIGANVLTF. The CDR3 DNA is TGTGCCAGCAGACGTTCGGGGATTGGGGCCAACGTCCTGACTTTC.